The entry that follows covers one T cell receptor (beta chain) sequence. This clonotype was found a few times. It lacks a known antigen. No quality values exist for individual bases; no much larger clone is one base distant. V is pared back by 1 base and J by 6 bases, with 7 bases lying between the germline termini. The CDR3 spans 12 residues, from the cysteine through the phenylalanine. The CDR3 DNA has 36 bases and is translated from base 1. The sequencing machine was an Illumina HiSeq 2500. TCR beta libraries were prepared by quantitative 5'-RACE with molecular barcodes. The authors' analysis ran thus. Disease-linked TCR variants were identified with a new computational method built on a probabilistic model of VDJ rearrangement. Through fastp at Q25 and MiXCR, TCRdb rebuilt clones from the public reads, retaining in-frame beta chains. CDR3 protein sequences are deduplicated, and each keeps its most common genes and DNA. The V and J calls were determined by TCRdb, not by the authors. The sample profile shows 290,000 or so distinct CDR3 sequences; around 20% of them were found once. The ten largest clones capture approximately 3.7% of the sample.

This specimen belongs to a study of CD8 T cells in ankylosing spondylitis (dated by TCRdb to 2015 to 2018). Background for the entire study: The study set out to find disease-linked TCR variants by profiling T cell receptor beta repertoires in ankylosing spondylitis patients and healthy donors. In total, the full study cohort was made up of roughly 110 healthy donors and 25 to 30 ankylosing spondylitis patients. Peripheral blood samples were taken, and synovial fluid was additionally collected from ankylosing spondylitis patients.

What the study reported, not specific to this receptor: Significant enrichment of the disease-linked clones was reported in matched synovial fluid samples from ankylosing spondylitis patients. A TCR beta motif of several highly homologous amino acid variants appeared characteristic of blood from ankylosing spondylitis patients. Some motif variants were previously reported in synovial fluid and blood of reactive arthritis patients, suggesting common disease-initiation mechanisms. A CD8+ phenotype was shown by the disease-linked clones, which were found at relatively low frequencies in peripheral blood.

Here the chain combines TRBV12-3 or TRBV12-4 and TRBJ2-7; matching of 6 bases hints at TRBD2 as the D gene. The specimen sequenced was blood, either unsorted or a sorted T cell fraction (not recorded which). This sequence was found in a female donor with ankylosing spondylitis or in good health (not recorded which). The CDR3 is CASSLGAGEQYF. Here is the DNA: TGTGCCAGCAGTTTAGGAGCGGGCGAGCAGTACTTC.